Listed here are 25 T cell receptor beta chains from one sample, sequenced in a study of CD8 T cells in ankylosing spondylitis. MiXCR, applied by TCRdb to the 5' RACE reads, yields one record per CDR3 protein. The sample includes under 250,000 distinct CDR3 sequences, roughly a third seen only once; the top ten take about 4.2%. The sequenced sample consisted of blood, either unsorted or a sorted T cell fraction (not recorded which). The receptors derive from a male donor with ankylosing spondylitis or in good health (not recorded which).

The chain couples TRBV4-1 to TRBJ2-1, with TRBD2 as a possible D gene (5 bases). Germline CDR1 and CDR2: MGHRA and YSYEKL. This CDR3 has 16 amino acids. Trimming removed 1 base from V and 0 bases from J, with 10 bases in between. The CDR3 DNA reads TGCGCCAGCAGCCAAGTCACGGGGAGCTCCTACAATGAGCAGTTCTTC. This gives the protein CASSQVTGSSYNEQFF.

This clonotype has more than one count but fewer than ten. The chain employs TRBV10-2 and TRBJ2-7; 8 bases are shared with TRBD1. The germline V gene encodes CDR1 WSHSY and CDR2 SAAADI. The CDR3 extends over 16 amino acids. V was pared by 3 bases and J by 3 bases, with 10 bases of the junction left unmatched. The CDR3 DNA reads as TGCGCCAGCAGTGACCCAGGGGGCACGACCTTCTACGAGCAGTACTTC. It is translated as CASSDPGGTTFYEQYF.

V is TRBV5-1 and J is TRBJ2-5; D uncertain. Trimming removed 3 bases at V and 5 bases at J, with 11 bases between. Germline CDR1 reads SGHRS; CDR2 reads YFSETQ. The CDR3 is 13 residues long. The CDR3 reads CASSYRHKETQYF. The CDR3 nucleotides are TGCGCCAGCAGCTACCGGCACAAGGAGACCCAGTACTTC.

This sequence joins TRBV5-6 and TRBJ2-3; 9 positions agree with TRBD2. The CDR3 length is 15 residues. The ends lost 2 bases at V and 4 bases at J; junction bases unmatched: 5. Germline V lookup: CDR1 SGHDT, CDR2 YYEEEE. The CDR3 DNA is TGTGCCAGCAGCTTCTTGGGCGGGGGGGCAGATACGCAGTATTTT. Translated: CASSFLGGGADTQYF.

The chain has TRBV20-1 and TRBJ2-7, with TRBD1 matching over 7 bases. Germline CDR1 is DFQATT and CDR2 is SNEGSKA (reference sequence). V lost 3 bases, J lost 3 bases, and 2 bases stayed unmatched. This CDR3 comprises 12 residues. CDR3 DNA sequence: TGCAGTGCTAGGCACAGGGGCTACGAGCAGTACTTC. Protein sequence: CSARHRGYEQYF.

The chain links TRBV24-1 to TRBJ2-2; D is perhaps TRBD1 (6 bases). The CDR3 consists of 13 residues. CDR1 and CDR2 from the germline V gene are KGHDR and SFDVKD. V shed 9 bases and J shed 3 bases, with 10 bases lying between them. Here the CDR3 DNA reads TGTGCCACCGGGGGCAGGGACACCGGGGAGCTGTTTTTT. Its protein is CATGGRDTGELFF.

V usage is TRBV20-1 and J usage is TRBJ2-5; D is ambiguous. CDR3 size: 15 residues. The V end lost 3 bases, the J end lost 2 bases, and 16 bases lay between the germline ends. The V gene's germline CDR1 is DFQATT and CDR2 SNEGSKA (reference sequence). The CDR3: CSASPRRLGQETQYF. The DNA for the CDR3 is TGCAGTGCTAGCCCCCGGCGACTTGGGCAAGAGACCCAGTACTTC.

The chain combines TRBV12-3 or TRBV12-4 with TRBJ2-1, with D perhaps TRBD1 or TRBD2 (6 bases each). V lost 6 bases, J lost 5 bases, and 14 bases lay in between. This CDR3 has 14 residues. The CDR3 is CASSRGRGNNEQFF. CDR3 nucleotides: TGTGCCAGCAGCAGGGGACGGGGGAACAATGAGCAGTTCTTC.

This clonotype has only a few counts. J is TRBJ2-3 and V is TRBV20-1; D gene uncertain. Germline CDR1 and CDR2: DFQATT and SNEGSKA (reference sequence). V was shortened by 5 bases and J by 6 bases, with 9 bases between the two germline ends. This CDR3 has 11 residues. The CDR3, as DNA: TGCAGTGCTGGCGAGTTGGATACGCAGTATTTT. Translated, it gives CSAGELDTQYF.

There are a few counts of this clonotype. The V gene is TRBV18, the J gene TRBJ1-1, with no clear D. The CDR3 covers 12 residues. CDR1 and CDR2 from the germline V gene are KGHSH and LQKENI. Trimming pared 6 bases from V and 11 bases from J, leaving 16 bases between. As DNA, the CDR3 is TGTGCCAGCTCGACCGGAAGGGTTTGGGCTTTCTTT. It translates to CASSTGRVWAFF.

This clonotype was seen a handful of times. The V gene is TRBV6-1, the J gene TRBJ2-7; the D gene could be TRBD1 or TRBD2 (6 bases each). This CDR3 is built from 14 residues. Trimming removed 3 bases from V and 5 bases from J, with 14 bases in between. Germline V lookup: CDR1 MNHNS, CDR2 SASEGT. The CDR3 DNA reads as TGTGCCAGCAGTGATCTGGGGGGCGGTAACGAGCAGTACTTC. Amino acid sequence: CASSDLGGGNEQYF.

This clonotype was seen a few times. The CDR3, as DNA: TGTGCCAGCAGCCCGACCAGCTCCTACAATGAGCAGTTCTTC. This encodes CASSPTSSYNEQFF. J is TRBJ2-1 and V is TRBV7-9; no reliable D call. V dropped 5 bases and J dropped 0 bases, with 8 bases sitting between them. The CDR3 totals 14 residues. Germline V gene data show CDR1 as SEHNR and CDR2 as FQNEAQ (reference sequence).

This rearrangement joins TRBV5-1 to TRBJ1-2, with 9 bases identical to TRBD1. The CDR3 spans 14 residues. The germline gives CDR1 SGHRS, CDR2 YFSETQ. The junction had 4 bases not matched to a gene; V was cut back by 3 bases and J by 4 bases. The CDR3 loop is CASSSGQGIYGYTF. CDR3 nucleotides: TGCGCCAGCAGCTCGGGACAGGGCATCTATGGCTACACCTTC.

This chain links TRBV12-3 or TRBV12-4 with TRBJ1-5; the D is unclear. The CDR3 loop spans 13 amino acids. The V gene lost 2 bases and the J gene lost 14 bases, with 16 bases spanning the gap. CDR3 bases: TGTGCCAGCAGTTTAAACGGGATTCTAGATGAGCATTTT. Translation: CASSLNGILDEHF.

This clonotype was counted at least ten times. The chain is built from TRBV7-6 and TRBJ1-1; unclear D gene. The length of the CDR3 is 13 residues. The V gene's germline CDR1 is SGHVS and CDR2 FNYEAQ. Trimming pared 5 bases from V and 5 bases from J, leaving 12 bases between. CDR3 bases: TGTGCCAGCAGCCCAGCCGGAGGGACTGAAGCTTTCTTT. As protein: CASSPAGGTEAFF.

The CDR3 sequence: CASSLKPGLLSEETQYF. CDR3 DNA sequence: TGTGCCAGCAGCTTGAAACCGGGACTACTCTCAGAGGAGACCCAGTACTTC. The gene calls are TRBV11-2 and TRBJ2-5, with 7 bases that match TRBD2. CDR1 SGHAT and CDR2 FQNNGV come from the germline V gene. J lost 5 bases, V lost 3 bases, and 15 bases had no gene match. This CDR3 is built from 17 residues.

The CDR3 DNA reads TGCGCCAGCAGCCAAGGACAGGGATTGATGTACGAGCAGTACTTC. Its translation is CASSQGQGLMYEQYF. The chain is built from TRBV4-1 and TRBJ2-7; 7 bases are a match to TRBD1. CDR1 and CDR2 (germline): MGHRA, YSYEKL. The CDR3 has 15 amino acids. The ends lost 1 base at V and 4 bases at J; junction bases unmatched: 7.

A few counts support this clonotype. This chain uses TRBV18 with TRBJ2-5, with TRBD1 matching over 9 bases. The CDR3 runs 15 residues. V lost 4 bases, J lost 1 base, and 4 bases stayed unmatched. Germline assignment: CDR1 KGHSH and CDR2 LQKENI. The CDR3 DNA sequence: TGTGCCAGCTCACGCGGGACAGGGCCCCAAGAGACCCAGTACTTC. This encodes CASSRGTGPQETQYF. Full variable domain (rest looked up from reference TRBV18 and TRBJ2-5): NAGVMQNPRHLVRRRGQEARLRCSPMKGHSHVYWYRQLPEEGLKFMVYLQKENIIDESGMPKERFSAEFPKEGPSILRIQQVVRGDSAAYFCASSRGTGPQETQYFGPGTRLLVL.

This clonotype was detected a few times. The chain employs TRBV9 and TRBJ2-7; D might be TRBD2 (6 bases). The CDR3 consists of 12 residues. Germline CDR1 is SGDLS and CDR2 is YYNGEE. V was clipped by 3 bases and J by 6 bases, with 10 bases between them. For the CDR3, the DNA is TGTGCCAGCAGCGGACGGGGACTCGAGCAGTACTTC. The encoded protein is CASSGRGLEQYF.

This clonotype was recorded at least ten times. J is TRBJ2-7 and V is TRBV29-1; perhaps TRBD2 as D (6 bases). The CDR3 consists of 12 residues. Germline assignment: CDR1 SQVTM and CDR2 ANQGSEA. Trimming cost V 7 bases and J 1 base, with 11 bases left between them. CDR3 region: CSAGRSSYEQYF. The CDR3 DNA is TGCAGCGCCGGGAGAAGTTCCTACGAGCAGTACTTC.

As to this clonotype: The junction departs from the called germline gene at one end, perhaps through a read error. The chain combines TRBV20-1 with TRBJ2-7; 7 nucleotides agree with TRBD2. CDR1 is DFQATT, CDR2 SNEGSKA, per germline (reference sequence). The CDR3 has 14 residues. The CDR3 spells CSARGAGSSHEQYF. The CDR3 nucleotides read TGCAGTGCTAGAGGAGCGGGGAGCTCCCACGAGCAGTACTTC.

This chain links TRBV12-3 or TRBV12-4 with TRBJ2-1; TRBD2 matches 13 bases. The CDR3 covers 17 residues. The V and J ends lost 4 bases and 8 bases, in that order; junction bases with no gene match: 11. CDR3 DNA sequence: TGTGCCAGCAGTTCACATGGACTAGCGGGGGTAGGGGATGAGCAGTTCTTC. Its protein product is CASSSHGLAGVGDEQFF.

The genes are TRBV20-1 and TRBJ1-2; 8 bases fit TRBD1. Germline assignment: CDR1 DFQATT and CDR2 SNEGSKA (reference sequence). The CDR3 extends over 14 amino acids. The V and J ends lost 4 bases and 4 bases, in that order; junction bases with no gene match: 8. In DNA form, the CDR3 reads TGCAGTGCTACGGCTGGACAGGGAACCTATGGCTACACCTTC. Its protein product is CSATAGQGTYGYTF.

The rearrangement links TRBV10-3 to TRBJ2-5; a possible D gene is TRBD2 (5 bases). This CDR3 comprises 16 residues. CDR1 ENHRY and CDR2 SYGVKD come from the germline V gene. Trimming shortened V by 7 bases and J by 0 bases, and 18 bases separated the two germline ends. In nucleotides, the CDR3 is TGTGCCATCAATCCCGGGGATAGCTCGTACCAAGAGACCCAGTACTTC. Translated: CAINPGDSSYQETQYF.

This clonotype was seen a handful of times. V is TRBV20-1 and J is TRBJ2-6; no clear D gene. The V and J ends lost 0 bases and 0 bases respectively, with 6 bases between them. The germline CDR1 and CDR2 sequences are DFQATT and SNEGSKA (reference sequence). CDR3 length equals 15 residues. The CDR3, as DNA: TGCAGTGCTAGAGACAGGATCTCTGGGGCCAACGTCCTGACTTTC. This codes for CSARDRISGANVLTF.